This T cell receptor beta chain comes out of a study of CD8 T cells in Susac syndrome. General study points: The number of individuals included in the study's TCR sequencing and HLA analysis was acknowledged as relatively small.

CDR1 SGDLS and CDR2 YYNGEE come from the germline V gene. This CDR3 contains 14 residues. V was clipped by 0 bases and J by 7 bases, with 13 bases between them. A quantity of about 0.45 to 1 ug RNA underwent reverse transcription using random hexamers. From the immunoSEQ multiplex PCR reads, TCRdb called clonotypes with MiXCR, one entry per CDR3 protein. The sample consists of about 430,000 distinct CDR3 sequences, approximately 85% of them appearing once. Notes on this clonotype: Its antigen is currently unknown.

The origin of this receptor is a human donor with multiple sclerosis. V is TRBV9 and J is TRBJ1-1; D gene uncertain. Sequencing was performed on CD8+ T cells from PBMCs. The CDR3 DNA reads TGTGCCAGCAGCGTAGCGCCCGCCAGTGGTGAAGCTTTCTTT. It is translated as CASSVAPASGEAFF. The entire variable domain, with the rest obtained from reference TRBV9 and TRBJ1-1, is as follows: DSGVTQTPKHLITATGQRVTLRCSPRSGDLSVYWYQQSLDQGLQFLIQYYNGEERAKGNILERFSAQQFPDLHSELNLSSLELGDSALYFCASSVAPASGEAFFGQGTRLTVV.